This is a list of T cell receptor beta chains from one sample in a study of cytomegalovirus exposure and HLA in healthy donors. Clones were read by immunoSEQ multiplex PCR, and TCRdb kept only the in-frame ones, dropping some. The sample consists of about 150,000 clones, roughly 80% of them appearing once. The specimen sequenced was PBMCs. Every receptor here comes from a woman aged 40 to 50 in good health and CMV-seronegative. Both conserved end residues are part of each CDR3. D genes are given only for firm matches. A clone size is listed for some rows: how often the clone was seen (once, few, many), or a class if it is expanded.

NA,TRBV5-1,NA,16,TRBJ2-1,CASSFIPGLSYNEQFF,TGCGCCAGCAGCTTCATTCCGGGACTCTCCTACAATGAGCAGTTCTTC
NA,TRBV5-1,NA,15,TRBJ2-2,CASSLAEKNTGELFF,TGCGCCAGCAGCTTGGCCGAGAAGAACACCGGGGAGCTGTTTTTT
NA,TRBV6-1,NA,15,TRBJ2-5,CASSSSLGTIGTQYF,TGTGCCAGCAGTAGTTCCCTCGGTACCATCGGGACCCAGTACTTC
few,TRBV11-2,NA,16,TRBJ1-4,CASSFGTGSTNEKLFF,TGTGCCAGCAGCTTTGGCACGGGATCAACTAATGAAAAACTGTTTTTT
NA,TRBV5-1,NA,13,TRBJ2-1,CASSLDFSYEQFF,TGCGCCAGCAGCTTGGACTTTTCGTATGAGCAGTTCTTC
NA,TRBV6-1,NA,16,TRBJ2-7,CASSEGPGRGSYEQYF,TGTGCCAGCAGTGAAGGTCCGGGCAGGGGCTCCTACGAGCAGTACTTC
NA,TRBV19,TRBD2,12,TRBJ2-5,CASSGGAATQYF,TGTGCCAGTAGCGGGGGGGCCGCAACCCAGTACTTC
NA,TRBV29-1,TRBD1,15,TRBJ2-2,CSVAGDRGVPGELFF,TGCAGCGTTGCAGGTGACAGGGGGGTCCCGGGGGAGCTGTTTTTT
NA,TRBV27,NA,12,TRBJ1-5,CASTTENQPQHF,TGTGCCAGCACCACAGAAAATCAGCCCCAGCATTTT
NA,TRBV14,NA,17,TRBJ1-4,CASSQDAGLLSNEKLFF,TGTGCCAGCAGCCAAGACGCAGGGCTTCTTTCCAATGAAAAACTGTTTTTT
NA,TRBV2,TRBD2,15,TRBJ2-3,CASLLAGGDTDTQYF,TGTGCCAGCCTGCTAGCGGGGGGGGACACAGATACGCAGTATTTT
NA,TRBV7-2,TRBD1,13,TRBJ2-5,CASRQGLQETQYF,TGTGCCAGCAGACAGGGGCTACAAGAGACCCAGTACTTC
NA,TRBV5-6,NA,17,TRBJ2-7,CASSLASGGGTFYEQYF,TGTGCCAGCAGCTTGGCCTCGGGGGGAGGGACATTCTACGAGCAGTACTTC
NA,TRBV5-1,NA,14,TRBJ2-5,CASSSIGSAKTQYF,TGCGCCAGCAGCTCCATAGGCAGCGCGAAGACCCAGTACTTC
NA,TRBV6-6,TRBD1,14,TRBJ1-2,CASRSPGTGAGYTF,TGTGCCAGCAGAAGTCCCGGGACAGGGGCTGGCTACACCTTC
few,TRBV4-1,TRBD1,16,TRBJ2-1,CASSQDPGTGGNEQFF,TGCGCCAGCAGCCAAGATCCCGGGACAGGGGGGAATGAGCAGTTCTTC
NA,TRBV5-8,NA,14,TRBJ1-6,CASSFLVSSSPLHF,TGTGCCAGCAGCTTCTTGGTGAGCTCTTCACCCCTCCACTTT
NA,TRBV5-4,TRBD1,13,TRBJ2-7,CASSRTGDNEQYF,TGTGCCAGTTCGCGGACAGGGGACAACGAGCAGTACTTC
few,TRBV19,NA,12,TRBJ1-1,CASSIQDRGAFF,TGTGCCAGTAGTATACAGGATAGGGGAGCTTTCTTT
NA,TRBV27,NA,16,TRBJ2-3,CASSTLVIRSTDTQYF,TGTGCCAGCAGTACCCTAGTTATCCGGTCGACAGATACGCAGTATTTT
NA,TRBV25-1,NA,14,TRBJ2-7,CASSQGYLSYEQYF,TGTGCCAGCTCGCAGGGGTACCTATCCTACGAGCAGTACTTC
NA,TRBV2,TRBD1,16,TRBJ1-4,CASSRTGTGVNEKLFF,TGTGCCAGCAGCAGGACCGGGACAGGGGTGAATGAAAAACTGTTTTTT
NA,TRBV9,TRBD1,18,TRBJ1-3,CASSVLGQGLSSGNTIYF,TGTGCCAGCAGCGTATTAGGACAGGGACTAAGCTCTGGAAACACCATATATTTT
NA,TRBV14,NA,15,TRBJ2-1,CASSQGRWSYNEQFF,TGTGCCAGCAGCCAAGGCAGGTGGTCCTACAATGAGCAGTTCTTC
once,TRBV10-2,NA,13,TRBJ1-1,CASRIWEDTEAFF,TGCGCCAGCAGGATATGGGAGGACACTGAAGCTTTCTTT
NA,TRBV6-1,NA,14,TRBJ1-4,CASNAEVTNEKLFF,TGTGCCAGCAATGCAGAGGTGACTAATGAAAAACTGTTTTTT
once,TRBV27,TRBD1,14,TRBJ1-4,CASSLAGTGGKLFF,TGTGCCAGCAGTTTAGCCGGGACAGGGGGAAAACTGTTTTTT
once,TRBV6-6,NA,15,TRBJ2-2,CASSFDRRYTGELFF,TGTGCCAGCAGTTTCGACAGGCGGTACACCGGGGAGCTGTTTTTT
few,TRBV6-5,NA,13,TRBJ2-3,CASSLNRVDTQYF,TGTGCCAGCAGTTTGAACAGGGTAGATACGCAGTATTTT
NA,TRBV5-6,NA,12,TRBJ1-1,CASSSHYTEAFF,TGTGCCAGCAGCTCCCATTACACTGAAGCTTTCTTT
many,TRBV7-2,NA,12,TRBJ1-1,CASSLARDEAFF,TGTGCCAGCAGCTTAGCCAGGGATGAAGCTTTCTTT
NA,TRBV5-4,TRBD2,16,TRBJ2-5,CASSPRGLAGVKTQYF,TGTGCCAGCAGCCCTAGGGGACTAGCGGGGGTAAAGACCCAGTACTTC
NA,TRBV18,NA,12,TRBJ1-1,CASSRRDTEAFF,TGTGCCAGCTCCCGTCGGGATACTGAAGCTTTCTTT
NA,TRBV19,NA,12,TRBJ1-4,CASSAEWEKLFF,TGTGCCAGTAGTGCGGAATGGGAAAAACTGTTTTTT
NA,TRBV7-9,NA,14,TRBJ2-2,CASSAQPNTGELFF,TGTGCCAGCAGCGCACAACCAAACACCGGGGAGCTGTTTTTT
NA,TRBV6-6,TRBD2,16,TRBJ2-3,CASSYGHASGTDTQYF,TGTGCCAGCAGTTACGGACATGCTAGCGGAACAGATACGCAGTATTTT
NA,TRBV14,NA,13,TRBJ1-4,CASSQVAYEKLFF,TGTGCCAGCAGCCAAGTCGCGTATGAAAAACTGTTTTTT
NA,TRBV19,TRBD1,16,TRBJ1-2,CASRSTSQTGAYGYTF,TGTGCCAGCCGCTCCACATCACAGACAGGGGCCTATGGCTACACCTTC
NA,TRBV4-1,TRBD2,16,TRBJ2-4,CASSRTAGGRGNIQYF,TGCGCCAGCAGCCGAACTGCGGGGGGCCGTGGAAACATTCAGTACTTC
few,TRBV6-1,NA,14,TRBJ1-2,CASTRDRLNYGYTF,TGTGCCAGCACCCGAGACAGGTTAAACTATGGCTACACCTTC
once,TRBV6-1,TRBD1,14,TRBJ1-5,CASRDRGSNQPQHF,TGTGCCAGCAGGGACAGGGGGAGCAATCAGCCCCAGCATTTT
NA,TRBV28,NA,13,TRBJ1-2,CASSTTQSRGYTF,TGTGCCAGCAGTACAACCCAATCCCGAGGCTACACCTTC
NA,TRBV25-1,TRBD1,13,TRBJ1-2,CASSRQGQEGYTF,TGTGCCAGCAGTAGACAGGGTCAGGAGGGCTACACCTTC
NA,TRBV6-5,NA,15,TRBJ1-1,CASSYSNRGFTEAFF,TGTGCCAGCAGTTACTCGAACCGCGGCTTCACTGAAGCTTTCTTT
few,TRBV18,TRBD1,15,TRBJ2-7,CASSPPTTGGYEQYF,TGTGCCAGCTCACCACCGACGACAGGGGGCTACGAGCAGTACTTC